Below are 8 T cell receptor beta chains sequenced from a single sample in a study of regulatory T cells in long-lasting Graves disease. Time point: newly diagnosed GD, antithyroid drugs for less than 3 months. RNA isolated from PBMCs was used to make the TCR library. TCR beta libraries were built with iRepertoire HTBI primers and Arm-PCR of CDR3 regions. Via MiXCR, TCRdb re-called the multiplex PCR reads, giving one row per CDR3 protein. The table shows 360,000 or so distinct CDR3 sequences, with roughly 16% occurring only once. These data are also associated with another study on T cells in Graves' hyperthyroidism and ophthalmopathy.

This specimen was peripheral blood mononuclear cells (PBMCs), taken at new diagnosis, from a patient treated with antithyroid drugs. These receptors were obtained from a woman under 30 with Graves disease.

The table lists this clonotype with many counts. The rearrangement links TRBV27 to TRBJ2-7; D perhaps matches TRBD2 (6 bases). Per germline, CDR1 MNHEY and CDR2 SMNVEV (reference sequence). The V end lost 6 bases, the J end lost 5 bases, and 17 bases lay between the germline ends. CDR3 length equals 14 residues. CDR3 in DNA: TGTGCCAGCAGCCTGGGACTCCCGTTCAACGAGCAGTACTTC. This codes for CASSLGLPFNEQYF.

The chain joins TRBV11-3 to TRBJ2-3, with a tentative D call TRBD2 (7 bases). The CDR3 has 18 amino acids. The germline gives CDR1 SGHNT, CDR2 YENEEA. The V and J ends lost 5 bases and 1 base respectively, with 22 bases between them. CDR3 amino acids: CASSPWSAGAKGTDTQYF. DNA of the CDR3: TGTGCCAGCAGCCCCTGGTCGGCGGGGGCGAAAGGCACAGATACGCAGTATTTT. The full variable domain, in which reference TRBV11-3 and TRBJ2-3 provide the parts outside the CDR3, is EAGVVQSPRYKIIEKKQPVAFWCNPISGHNTLYWYLQNLGQGPELLIRYENEEAVDDSQLPKDRFSAERLKGVDSTLKIQPAELGDSAVYLCASSPWSAGAKGTDTQYFGPGTRLTVL.

This clonotype was observed a handful of times. This rearrangement joins TRBV7-3 to TRBJ2-2, with a possible D match to TRBD2 (6 bases). CDR1 SGHTA and CDR2 FQGTGA come from the germline V gene. CDR3 length: 17 residues. With 3 bases removed from V and 5 bases from J, the gap between germline ends came to 19 bases. In nucleotides, the CDR3 is TGTGCCAGCAGCTTGACTCCGGGGACTGGGAGTACCGGGGAGCTGTTTTTT. This codes for CASSLTPGTGSTGELFF.

This clonotype was recorded at least ten times. The CDR3 loop reads CASTSGQREAFF. CDR3 DNA sequence: TGTGCCAGCACCTCGGGGCAGCGCGAAGCTTTCTTT. The chain employs TRBV6-1 and TRBJ1-1, with D maybe TRBD1 (5 bases). Trimming removed 7 bases from V and 8 bases from J, with 14 bases in between. Looked up from germline, CDR1 is MNHNS and CDR2 is SASEGT. This CDR3 contains 12 residues.

This clonotype occurred a few times. The rearrangement joins TRBV20-1 to TRBJ2-2; 9 positions agree with TRBD2. Trimming took 0 bases from V and 4 from J; bases not matched to a gene: 9. The V gene's germline CDR1 is DFQATT and CDR2 SNEGSKA (reference sequence). The CDR3 extends over 17 amino acids. The CDR3 here is CSARDPRGGGVTGELFF. DNA of the CDR3: TGCAGTGCTAGAGATCCCCGCGGGGGGGGTGTCACCGGGGAGCTGTTTTTT.

This clonotype was seen a few times. Mismatch with germline at one junction end may stem from a read error. The gene calls are TRBV7-9 and TRBJ2-3; a possible D gene is TRBD1 (6 bases). The DNA end is a closer match to TRBJ2-5, so the J assignment may be wrong. Germline loops: CDR1 SEHNR, CDR2 FQNEAQ (reference sequence). The CDR3 loop spans 15 amino acids. For the CDR3, the DNA is TGTGCCAGCAGCAAATCCCTCACAGGGTCAGAGGCCCAGTACTTC. Translation gives CASSKSLTGSEAQYF.

This clonotype was found a few times. The V and J genes are TRBV5-1 and TRBJ1-3; TRBD1 aligns across 7 bases. Germline trimming cut 4 bases from V and 3 bases from J; bases unmatched to any gene: 1. There are 13 residues in the CDR3. Per the germline V gene, CDR1 is SGHRS and CDR2 is YFSETQ. The CDR3 DNA follows: TGCGCCAGCAGCGCAGGGGGTGGAAACACCATATATTTT. Encoded protein: CASSAGGGNTIYF.

This clonotype was seen a handful of times. The chain recombines TRBV28 with TRBJ1-5; D remains ambiguous. Deletions cut 5 bases from V and 0 bases from J, with 8 bases between. From germline, CDR1 is MDHEN and CDR2 SYDVKM. The CDR3 has 14 residues. CDR3 nucleotides: TGTGCCAGCAGTCTAATCAATAGCAATCAGCCCCAGCATTTT. It yields the protein CASSLINSNQPQHF.